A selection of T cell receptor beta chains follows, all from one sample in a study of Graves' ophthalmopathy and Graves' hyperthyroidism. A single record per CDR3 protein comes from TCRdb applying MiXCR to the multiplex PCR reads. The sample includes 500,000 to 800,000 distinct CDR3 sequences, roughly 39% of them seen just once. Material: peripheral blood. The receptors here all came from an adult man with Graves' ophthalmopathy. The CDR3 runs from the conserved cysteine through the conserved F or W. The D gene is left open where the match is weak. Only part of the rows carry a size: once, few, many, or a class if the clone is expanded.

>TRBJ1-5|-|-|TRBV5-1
TGCGCCAGCAGCTTGTATAGGGGCGAGCCCCAGCATTTT
CASSLYRGEPQHF
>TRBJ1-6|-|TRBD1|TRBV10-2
TGCGCCAGCAGTGAGACACAGGGGAGGTCACCCCTCCACTTT
CASSETQGRSPLHF
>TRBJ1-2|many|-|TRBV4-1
TGCGCCAGCAGCCAGCTATATGGCTACACCTTC
CASSQLYGYTF
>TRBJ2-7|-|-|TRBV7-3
TGTGCCAGCAGCCATAATAGGGGCGGAGAGAGCTCCTACGAGCAGTACTTC
CASSHNRGGESSYEQYF
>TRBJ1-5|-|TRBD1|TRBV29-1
TGCAGCGTTGAAGACGGGACAGGGGTGACCGGGGAGCCCCAGCATTTT
CSVEDGTGVTGEPQHF
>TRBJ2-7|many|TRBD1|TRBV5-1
TGCGCCAGCAGCTTCGGACAGGCCTGGGACGAGCAGTACTTC
CASSFGQAWDEQYF
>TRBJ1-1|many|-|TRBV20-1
TGCAGTGCAGGTCACCCGGAGGACACTGAAGCTTTCTTT
CSAGHPEDTEAFF
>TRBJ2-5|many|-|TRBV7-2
TGTGCCAGCAGCTTAGTTAGGGAGCGGGAGACCCAGTACTTC
CASSLVRERETQYF
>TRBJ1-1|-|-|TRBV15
TGTGCCACCAGCAGCTTGGGCAGGCCGATGGACACTGAAGCTTTCTTT
CATSSLGRPMDTEAFF
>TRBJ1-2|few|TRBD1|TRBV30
TGTGCCTGGAGGACAGGGGGCTATGGCTACACCTTC
CAWRTGGYGYTF
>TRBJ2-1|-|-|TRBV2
TGTGCCAGCAGTGAAGACCAGACGGCGAACAATGAGCAGTTCTTC
CASSEDQTANNEQFF
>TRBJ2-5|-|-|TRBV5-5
TGTGCCAGCAGCTCGTCTTCCGTCGCGGTGGGGAAAGAGACCCAGTACTTC
CASSSSSVAVGKETQYF
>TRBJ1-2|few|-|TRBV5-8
TGTGCCAGCAGCAAGGACTTCCATGGCTACACCTTC
CASSKDFHGYTF
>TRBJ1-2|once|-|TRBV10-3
TGTGCCAGCACCCCGGGGATTCTTAGCTACACCTTC
CASTPGILSYTF
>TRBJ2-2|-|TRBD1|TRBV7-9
TGTGTTTCGGACAGGGGTTCCGGGGAGCTGTTTTTT
CVSDRGSGELFF
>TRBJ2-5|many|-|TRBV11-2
TGTGCCGCATCCAGGGCCGTCGGAGAGACCCAGTACTTC
CAASRAVGETQYF
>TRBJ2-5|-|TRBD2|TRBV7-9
TGTGCCAGCAGTTTCCCCTTGAGCGGGAGGGCCGGGGAGACCCAGTACTTC
CASSFPLSGRAGETQYF
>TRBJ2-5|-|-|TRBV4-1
TGCGCCAGCAGCCAGCCCAAAACAGGTGTGAAGACCCAGTACTTC
CASSQPKTGVKTQYF
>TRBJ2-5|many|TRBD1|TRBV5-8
TGTGCCAGCAGCTTGCACGACAGGGTACCAGAGACCCAGTACTTC
CASSLHDRVPETQYF
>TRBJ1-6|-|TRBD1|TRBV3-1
TGTGCCAGCAGCCCCGGCTGGACAGGGAGAAATTCACCCCTCCACTTT
CASSPGWTGRNSPLHF
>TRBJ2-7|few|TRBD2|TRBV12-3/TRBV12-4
TGTGCCAGCAGCCTAGGACTAGCTGTGAACGAGCAGTACTTC
CASSLGLAVNEQYF
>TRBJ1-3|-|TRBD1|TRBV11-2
TGTGCCAGCAGCTTAGAAATGTTCGGGACAGGGCGCGGAAACACCATATATTTT
CASSLEMFGTGRGNTIYF
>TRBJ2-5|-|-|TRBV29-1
TGCAGCGTTGCCCACGGGATACAAGAGACCCAGTACTTC
CSVAHGIQETQYF
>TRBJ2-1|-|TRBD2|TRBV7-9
TGTGCCAGCAGCCCAAACAGCGGGATCGAGCAGTTCTTC
CASSPNSGIEQFF
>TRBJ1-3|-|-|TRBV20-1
TGCAGTGCTAGTTGGGGTGACACCATATATTTT
CSASWGDTIYF
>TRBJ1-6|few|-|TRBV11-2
TGTGCCAGCAGCCGCCGGGGCTCCTATAATTCACCCCTCCACTTT
CASSRRGSYNSPLHF
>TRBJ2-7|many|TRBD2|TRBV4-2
TGTGCCAGCAGCCAACTAGCGGGGGACGAGCAGTACTTC
CASSQLAGDEQYF
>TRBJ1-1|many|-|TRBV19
TGTGCCAGTAGTATAGAAGGGGTGACGACTGAAGCTTTCTTT
CASSIEGVTTEAFF
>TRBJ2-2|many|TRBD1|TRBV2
TGTGCCAGCAGTAGGGACAGGGTGAACACCGGGGAGCTGTTTTTT
CASSRDRVNTGELFF
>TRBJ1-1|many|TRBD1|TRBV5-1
TGCGCCAGCAGCTTCGCCGGGGACAGTGAAGCTTTCTTT
CASSFAGDSEAFF
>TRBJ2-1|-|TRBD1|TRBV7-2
TGTGCCAGCAGCTTGACAGGGGGAAGGGCCAATGAGCAGTTCTTC
CASSLTGGRANEQFF
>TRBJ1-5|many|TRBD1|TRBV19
TGTGCCAGTGGGGGGACGGACAGGGGTTATAGCAATCAGCCCCAGCATTTT
CASGGTDRGYSNQPQHF
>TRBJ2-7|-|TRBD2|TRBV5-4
TGTGCCAGCAGCGACCTAGCGGGATGGCCCTACGGGCAGTACTTT
CASSDLAGWPYGQYF
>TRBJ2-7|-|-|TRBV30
TGTGCCTGGAGTACGAGATTCTCCTACGAGCAGTACTTC
CAWSTRFSYEQYF
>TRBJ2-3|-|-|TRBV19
TGTGCCAGTAGTATGGGGCAGGTCAGCCCAGATACGCAGTATTTT
CASSMGQVSPDTQYF
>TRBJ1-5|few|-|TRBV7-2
TGTGCCAGCAGCTTAGAGATGGGGGCGGGGAATCAGCCCCAGCATTTT
CASSLEMGAGNQPQHF
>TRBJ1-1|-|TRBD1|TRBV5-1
TGCGCCAGCAGCGACTGGGGCAGGGGGCACACTGAAGCTTTCTTT
CASSDWGRGHTEAFF
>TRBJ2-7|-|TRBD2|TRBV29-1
TGCAGCCTCCGGACTAGCGGTAACTCCTACGAGCAGTACTTC
CSLRTSGNSYEQYF
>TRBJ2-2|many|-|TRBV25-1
TGTGCCAGCAGTGACCTCCCAGGGAGGTCCGCCGGGGAGCTGTTTTTT
CASSDLPGRSAGELFF
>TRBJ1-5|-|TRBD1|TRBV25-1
TGTGCCAGCAGTGGGTCCGGGACAGTCTTACTTTTT
CASSGSGTVLLF
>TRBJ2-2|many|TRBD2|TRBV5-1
TGTGCTAGCAGCCCGACTAGCGGGGGAAACACCGGGGAGCTGTTTTTT
CASSPTSGGNTGELFF
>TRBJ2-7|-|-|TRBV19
TGTGCCAGTAGTATCGAAGGGGATCAGCCCCAGCAGTACTTC
CASSIEGDQPQQYF
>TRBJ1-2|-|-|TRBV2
TGTGCCAGCAGTGATGGCAGGGAACTTGTTGGCTACACCTTC
CASSDGRELVGYTF
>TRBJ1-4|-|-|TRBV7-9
TGTGCCAGCAGCCCTATCCGGGACCTTAATGAAAAACTGTTTTTT
CASSPIRDLNEKLFF
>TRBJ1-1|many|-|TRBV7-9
TGTGCCAGCAGCTTAGCGGGGGGGCGGTACACTGAAGCTTTCTTT
CASSLAGGRYTEAFF
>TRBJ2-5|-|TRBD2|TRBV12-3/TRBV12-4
TGTGCCAGCAGTTTAGCGCTTGGGGTTAGCGGGGGCCTCCAAGAGACCCAGTACTTC
CASSLALGVSGGLQETQYF
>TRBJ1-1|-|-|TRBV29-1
TGCAGCGTCGGGACTGAAGCTTTCTTT
CSVGTEAFF
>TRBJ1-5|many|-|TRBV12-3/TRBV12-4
TGTGCCAGCAGTTTAGAGGGGGGAGGAGGACAACAGCCCCAGCATTTT
CASSLEGGGGQQPQHF
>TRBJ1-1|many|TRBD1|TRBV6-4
TGTGCCAGCAGGGGACAGGCGAACACTGAAGCTTTCTTT
CASRGQANTEAFF
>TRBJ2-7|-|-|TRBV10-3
TGTGCCATCAGTGATGTGGGGGCCTACGAGCAGTACTTC
CAISDVGAYEQYF
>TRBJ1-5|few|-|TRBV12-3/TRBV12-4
TGTGCCAGCAGTTTCTGGGAAGATAGCAATCAGCCCCAGCATTTT
CASSFWEDSNQPQHF
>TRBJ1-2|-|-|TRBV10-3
TGTGCCAGCAGGCGAACACGGTGGGAGGCGAACTATGGCTACACCTTC
CASRRTRWEANYGYTF
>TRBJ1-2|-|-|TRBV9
TGTGCCAGCAGCCGACTAGCGGACTATGGCTACACCTTC
CASSRLADYGYTF